Below are 21 T cell receptor beta chains sequenced from a single sample in a study of CD8+ T cells in alopecia areata (dated by TCRdb to 2016 to 2018). The receptor library was made with the immunoSEQ multiplex PCR assay. RNA was extracted from all samples and reverse transcribed into cDNA, which served as template for TCR sequencing. Here the immuneACCESS table is served through TCRdb, limited to in-frame sequences with V and J called. Missing clones are a known gap in these copies; in checked studies unresolved V genes cover under half, and the rest lacks a known reason. The sample records more than 150,000 clones, 51% of which are singletons. About 9.5% of the sample comes from the top ten. What this sample's treatment or condition label stands for: oral pan-JAK inhibitor, 5-10 mg twice daily. The sequenced sample was CD8+ T cells sorted from blood, obtained around week 52, from a patient treated with tofacitinib. These receptors were collected from a human donor with alopecia areata.

The chain couples TRBV19 to TRBJ1-5; D is perhaps TRBD1 (5 bases). V was cut by 3 bases and J by 7 bases, with 16 bases left in between. The length of the CDR3 is 15 residues. Germline V lookup: CDR1 LNHDA, CDR2 SQIVND (reference sequence). The CDR3 sequence: CASSMASQGRQPQHF. CDR3 DNA: TGTGCCAGTAGTATGGCGTCGCAGGGTCGGCAGCCCCAGCATTTT.

The V call is TRBV30, the J call TRBJ1-1, with D tentatively TRBD1 (5 bases). Germline CDR1 is GTSNPN and CDR2 is SVGIG (reference sequence). The CDR3 consists of 13 residues. The germline V and J ends were trimmed by 4 bases and 4 bases, with 13 bases remaining between them. The CDR3: CAWNFFGGTEAFF. CDR3 sequence (DNA): TGTGCCTGGAATTTCTTTGGGGGCACTGAAGCTTTCTTT.

This rearrangement joins TRBV7-9 to TRBJ1-2; D gene uncertain. The CDR3 is made up of 11 amino acids. The V and J ends lost 6 bases and 9 bases respectively, with 11 bases between them. The germline V gene encodes CDR1 SEHNR and CDR2 FQNEAQ (reference sequence). CDR3: CASSRAGSYTF. DNA of the CDR3: TGTGCCAGCAGTCGGGCGGGAAGCTACACCTTC.

On this clone: The identical CDR3 is also encoded by other nucleotide sequences in the sample. The genes are TRBV30 and TRBJ1-1; D not certain. Germline lookup yields CDR1 GTSNPN and CDR2 SVGIG (reference sequence). V lost 0 bases to trimming and J lost 1 base, with 6 bases between them. This CDR3 region has 13 residues. The CDR3 reads CAWSVLRNTEAFF. DNA for the CDR3: TGTGCCTGGAGTGTACTCCGGAACACTGAAGCTTTCTTT.

The chain recombines TRBV27 with TRBJ1-1; 7 positions match TRBD1. The V gene end was trimmed by 5 bases and the J gene end by 2 bases; junction bases not matched to a gene: 11. The CDR3 is 16 amino acids. The germline V gene has CDR1 MNHEY and CDR2 SMNVEV (reference sequence). The CDR3 sequence: CASSLSPGTANTEAFF. CDR3 bases: TGTGCCAGCAGTCTGTCACCCGGGACAGCAAACACTGAAGCTTTCTTT.

CDR3 nucleotides: TGTGCCAGCAGCCCCCCACTTGGCGGGGGCACAGATACGCAGTATTTT. This gives the protein CASSPPLGGGTDTQYF. The V gene is TRBV7-9, the J gene TRBJ2-3, with D possibly being TRBD2 (6 bases). Germline loops: CDR1 SEHNR, CDR2 FQNEAQ (reference sequence). Between the trimmed V and J ends, which lost 5 bases and 1 base, there was a span of 16 bases. This CDR3 comprises 16 residues. Complete variable domain (other parts from reference TRBV7-9 and TRBJ2-3): DTGVSQNPRHKITKRGQNVTFRCDPISEHNRLYWYRQTLGQGPEFLTYFQNEAQLEKSRLLSDRFSAERPKGSFSTLEIQRTEQGDSAMYLCASSPPLGGGTDTQYFGPGTRLTVL.

This chain links TRBV11-2 with TRBJ1-4; D unclear. V lost 1 base and J lost 8, with 11 bases in between. This CDR3 has 14 amino acids. Germline CDR1 reads SGHAT; CDR2 reads FQNNGV. CDR3 amino acids: CASSLVTSGEKLFF. CDR3 bases: TGTGCCAGCAGCTTAGTAACCTCGGGGGAAAAACTGTTTTTT.

This clone was counted between two and nine times. The chain is built from TRBV27 and TRBJ2-6, with 8 bases that match TRBD1. The length of the CDR3 is 16 residues. Per the germline V gene, CDR1 is MNHEY and CDR2 is SMNVEV (reference sequence). Trimming cost V 2 bases and J 2 bases; bases outside gene matches: 2. The CDR3 DNA reads TGTGCCAGCAGTTTAGGACAGGGCACTGGGGCCAACGTCCTGACTTTC. It translates to CASSLGQGTGANVLTF.

This clone was observed a few times. The rearrangement joins TRBV7-9 to TRBJ2-7; TRBD1 is a possible D gene (6 bases). V lost 6 bases, J lost 2 bases, and 11 bases lay in between. CDR1 is SEHNR and CDR2 is FQNEAQ in the germline V gene (reference sequence). The CDR3 loop spans 13 amino acids. The CDR3 DNA reads TGTGCCAGCAGTCTAGCAGGGGCCTACGAGCAGTACTTC. Translation gives CASSLAGAYEQYF.

This clone was detected only a few times. The chain couples TRBV7-9 to TRBJ1-5; 10 positions agree with TRBD1. Germline trimming cut 5 bases from V and 4 bases from J; bases unmatched to any gene: 2. Per germline, CDR1 SEHNR and CDR2 FQNEAQ (reference sequence). This CDR3 has 14 residues. DNA of the CDR3: TGTGCCAGCAGCACGGACAGGGGGAATCAGCCCCAGCATTTT. Translated, it gives CASSTDRGNQPQHF.

The chain uses TRBV9 and TRBJ1-1; TRBD1 agrees at 9 bases. The ends lost 3 bases at V and 4 bases at J; junction bases unmatched: 4. The germline CDR1 and CDR2 sequences are SGDLS and YYNGEE. The CDR3 consists of 14 residues. The CDR3 protein is CASSGGQGFTEAFF. Written as DNA, the CDR3 is TGTGCCAGCAGCGGGGGACAGGGTTTCACTGAAGCTTTCTTT.

CDR3 in DNA: TGTGCCAGCAGCTTATCCGGGGACTATGGCTACACCTTC. Its protein is CASSLSGDYGYTF. The J gene is TRBJ1-2, the V gene TRBV5-6; no firm D call. Trimming took 2 bases from V and 3 from J, leaving 8 bases between them. Germline V lookup: CDR1 SGHDT, CDR2 YYEEEE. The CDR3 consists of 13 residues.

The chain has TRBV15 and TRBJ2-3, with a possible D match to TRBD2 (6 bases). The germline V gene has CDR1 LNHNV and CDR2 YYDKDF (reference sequence). Trimming stripped 9 bases from V and 0 bases from J, with 10 bases between. The CDR3 runs to 13 residues. This CDR3 is CATRGTSTDTQYF. The CDR3 DNA reads TGTGCCACACGTGGGACTAGCACAGATACGCAGTATTTT.

The chain recombines TRBV7-3 with TRBJ1-2, with 10 positions matching TRBD1. The CDR3 totals 15 residues. The junction had 7 bases not matched to a gene; V was cut back by 5 bases and J by 4 bases. CDR1 SGHTA and CDR2 FQGTGA come from the germline V gene. The DNA of the CDR3 is TGTGCCAGCAGCCCTGGGACAGGGGAAGGCTATGGCTACACCTTC. Translated: CASSPGTGEGYGYTF.

This chain joins TRBV5-1 and TRBJ2-3; D call uncertain. With 0 bases removed from V and 0 bases from J, the gap between germline ends came to 5 bases. Germline values: CDR1 SGHRS, CDR2 YFSETQ. The CDR3 loop spans 14 amino acids. CDR3 sequence: CASSLESSTDTQYF. DNA for the CDR3: TGCGCCAGCAGCTTGGAGTCAAGCACAGATACGCAGTATTTT.

This clone was found a few times. The gene calls are TRBV7-9 and TRBJ2-1; D unresolved. This CDR3 region has 12 residues. V was shortened by 2 bases and J by 7 bases, with 6 bases between the two germline ends. Germline assignment: CDR1 SEHNR and CDR2 FQNEAQ (reference sequence). The CDR3 DNA follows: TGTGCCAGCAGCTTACTCCGGAATGAGCAGTTCTTC. Its translation: CASSLLRNEQFF.

This clone has more than one count but fewer than ten. The rearrangement links TRBV29-1 to TRBJ2-7, with 7 bases lining up with TRBD1. The V segment lost 7 bases and the J segment 7 bases; nucleotides outside the gene matches: 10. The CDR3 loop spans 12 amino acids. The V gene's germline CDR1 is SQVTM and CDR2 ANQGSEA. The CDR3 loop reads CSGSKGASEQYF. The CDR3 DNA reads as TGCAGCGGCTCAAAGGGGGCGAGTGAGCAGTACTTC.

This clone turned up a few times. V is TRBV4-1 and J is TRBJ2-2; 8 nucleotides agree with TRBD1. Germline loops: CDR1 MGHRA, CDR2 YSYEKL. The CDR3 spans 15 residues. J lost 5 bases, V lost 1 base, and 3 bases had no gene match. The CDR3, as DNA: TGCGCCAGCAGCCAAGGGACAGGGTGGACCGGGGAGCTGTTTTTT. Its protein is CASSQGTGWTGELFF.

The V gene is TRBV25-1, the J gene TRBJ2-7; D perhaps matches TRBD2 (6 bases). The V gene's germline CDR1 is MGHDK and CDR2 SYGVNS. Trimming pared 5 bases from V and 7 bases from J, leaving 15 bases between. The CDR3 totals 13 residues. The CDR3 sequence is CASSPTSRGEQYF. For the CDR3, the DNA is TGTGCCAGCAGTCCGACCTCCCGGGGGGAGCAGTACTTC.

This clone has just a few counts. The CDR3 region has the DNA TGCAGCGTTTCCCGGGACAACGAGCAGTACTTC. Protein: CSVSRDNEQYF. The chain carries TRBV29-1 and TRBJ2-7; TRBD1 is a possible D gene (6 bases). The V gene lost 5 bases and the J gene lost 5 bases, with 10 bases spanning the gap. Germline V lookup: CDR1 SQVTM, CDR2 ANQGSEA. The CDR3 covers 11 residues.

The genes are TRBV30 and TRBJ1-5, with D uncertain. The CDR3 loop spans 13 amino acids. The V gene's germline CDR1 is GTSNPN and CDR2 SVGIG (reference sequence). The V end was cut by 3 bases, the J end by 0 bases, with 6 bases between. CDR3 DNA sequence: TGTGCCTGGAGCCGGGGTAGCAATCAGCCCCAGCATTTT. Translating it yields CAWSRGSNQPQHF.